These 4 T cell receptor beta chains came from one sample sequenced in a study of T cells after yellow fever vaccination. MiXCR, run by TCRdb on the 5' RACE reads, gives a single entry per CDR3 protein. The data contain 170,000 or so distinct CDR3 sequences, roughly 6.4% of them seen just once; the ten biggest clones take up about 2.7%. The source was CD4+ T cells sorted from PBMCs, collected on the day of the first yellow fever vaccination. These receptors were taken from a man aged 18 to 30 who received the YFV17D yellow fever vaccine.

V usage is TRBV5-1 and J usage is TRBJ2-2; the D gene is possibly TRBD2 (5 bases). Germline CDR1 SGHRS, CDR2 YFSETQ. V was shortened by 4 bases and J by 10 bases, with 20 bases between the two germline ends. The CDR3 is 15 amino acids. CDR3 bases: TGCGCCAGCAGCCCAGAATCCGGACTCCCGGCGGAGCTGTTTTTT. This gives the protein CASSPESGLPAELFF.

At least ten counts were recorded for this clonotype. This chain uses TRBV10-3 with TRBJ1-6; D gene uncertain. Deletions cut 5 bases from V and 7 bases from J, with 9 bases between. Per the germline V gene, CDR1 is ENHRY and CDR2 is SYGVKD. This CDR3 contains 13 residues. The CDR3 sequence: CAISSQENSPLHF. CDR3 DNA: TGTGCCATCAGTTCCCAGGAGAATTCACCCCTCCACTTT.

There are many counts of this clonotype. The CDR3 region is CASSLGGARNTEAFF. DNA for the CDR3: TGTGCCAGCAGCCTGGGCGGGGCCCGGAACACTGAAGCTTTCTTT. The V call is TRBV7-9, the J call TRBJ1-1, with D perhaps TRBD1 (5 bases). Trimming took off 5 bases at V and 1 base at J, with 14 bases between the two ends. The CDR3 totals 15 residues. Germline values: CDR1 SEHNR, CDR2 FQNEAQ (reference sequence).

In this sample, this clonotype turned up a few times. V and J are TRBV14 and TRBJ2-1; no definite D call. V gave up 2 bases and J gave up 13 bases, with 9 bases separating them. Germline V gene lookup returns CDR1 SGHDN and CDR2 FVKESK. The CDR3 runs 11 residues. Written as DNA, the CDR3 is TGTGCCAGCAGCCAATCGTATCTACAGTTCTTC. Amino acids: CASSQSYLQFF.